Listed here are 2 T cell receptor beta chains from one sample, sequenced in a study of blood T cell repertoires in COVID-19. Clones were sequenced by immunoSEQ multiplex PCR, and TCRdb holds only the in-frame ones, with some missing. This sample has roughly 280,000 clones, with roughly 80% found just once. The material sequenced was peripheral blood. Source of these receptors: a man aged 55 to 69 with acute or convalescent COVID-19.

V is TRBV5-1 and J is TRBJ2-3; D is possibly TRBD2 (6 bases). From germline, CDR1 is SGHRS and CDR2 YFSETQ. The CDR3 runs 15 residues. V was clipped by 2 bases and J by 6 bases, with 16 bases between them. This CDR3 reads CASSFSRGGGDTQYF. CDR3 in DNA: TGCGCCAGCAGCTTCTCGCGGGGAGGAGGGGATACGCAGTATTTT. The whole variable domain, remainder taken from reference TRBV5-1 and TRBJ2-3, is KAGVTQTPRYLIKTRGQQVTLSCSPISGHRSVSWYQQTPGQGLQFLFEYFSETQRNKGNFPGRFSGRQFSNSRSEMNVSTLELGDSALYLCASSFSRGGGDTQYFGPGTRLTVL.

This clone turned up a few times. This chain joins TRBV15 and TRBJ1-1; possibly TRBD1 for D (6 bases). The V gene's germline CDR1 is LNHNV and CDR2 YYDKDF (reference sequence). This CDR3 spans 14 amino acids. Trimming took off 7 bases at V and 1 base at J, with 13 bases between the two ends. The CDR3, as DNA: TGTGCCACCACCCCTGGGGGCCCGAACACTGAAGCTTTCTTT. The encoded protein is CATTPGGPNTEAFF.